This T cell receptor beta chain derives from a study of human T cells and chemical hapten exposure. Study context: Predominantly women, the patients had alopecia areata, totalis or universalis.

This clonotype has at least ten counts. TCRdb re-derived calls from the RACE reads in MiXCR, one entry per CDR3 protein. This table holds about 360,000 distinct CDR3 sequences, around 7% found once. The CDR3 covers 15 residues. The V and J ends lost 2 bases and 0 bases respectively, with 8 bases between them. The germline V gene has CDR1 MNHEY and CDR2 SVGEGT. Time point in this sample: patch test 1, 2 weeks after DPC sensitization. Regarding treatment: therapeutic diphenylcyclopropenone sensitization with weekly scalp DPC. Total RNA was isolated from whole blood that had not been fractionated. The source was whole blood, collected in connection with sensitization to the hapten diphenylcyclopropenone (DPC). The genes are TRBV6-2 or TRBV6-3 and TRBJ2-4; possibly TRBD2 for D (5 bases). The receptor was isolated from a woman younger than 30 with alopecia areata. Some clones in this sample may be carry-over from other donors' samples. CDR3 residues: CASSYRGLAKNIQYF. CDR3 sequence (DNA): TGTGCCAGCAGTTACCGCGGACTAGCCAAAAACATTCAGTACTTC.